The next 8 T cell receptor beta chains were all read from a single sample in a study of control samples from healthy donors and cancer patients (TCRdb year 2020). Receptor libraries were prepared by the immunoSEQ multiplex PCR assay. TCRdb's version of the immuneACCESS table is confined to in-frame rearrangements and falls short of the full clone set. An unresolved V gene accounts for under half of the shortfall where checked; the remainder is of unknown origin. The sample contains some 34,000 clones, around 93% of them found a single time. The biggest ten clones account for more than 1.5% of the sample. Specimen: PBMCs. Receptors originate from a man aged 40-55 years with colorectal cancer.

This clone occurred once. V gene TRBV19 combines with J gene TRBJ1-2; the match to TRBD1 covers 8 bases. From germline, CDR1 is LNHDA and CDR2 SQIVND (reference sequence). With 6 bases clipped from V and 4 bases from J, the junction kept 10 bases outside the gene matches. This CDR3 has 15 residues. This chain's CDR3 is CASSLGSGGIYGYTF. The CDR3 nucleotides are TGTGCCAGTAGCCTTGGGTCAGGGGGCATCTATGGCTACACCTTC.

Only one count was recorded for this clone. The chain is built from TRBV7-8 and TRBJ2-3, with D perhaps TRBD1 (5 bases). CDR1 is SGHVS and CDR2 is FQNEAQ in the germline V gene. V was pared by 5 bases and J by 0 bases, with 18 bases between. The CDR3 sequence is 17 residues long. CDR3 sequence: CASSARLQAGSTDTQYF. As DNA, the CDR3 is TGTGCCAGCAGCGCAAGGTTACAGGCAGGTAGCACAGATACGCAGTATTTT.

The rearrangement uses TRBV10-3 and TRBJ1-2; D perhaps matches TRBD1 (5 bases). Germline lookup yields CDR1 ENHRY and CDR2 SYGVKD. Trimming stripped 4 bases from V and 6 bases from J, with 15 bases between. The CDR3 is 14 residues long. CDR3 coding DNA: TGTGCCATCAGTGGAGGGGTCCTGGGGCATGGCTACACCTTC. Its protein product is CAISGGVLGHGYTF.

This chain uses TRBV11-2 with TRBJ2-3, with a possible D match to TRBD1 (5 bases). The CDR3 consists of 15 residues. Germline assignment: CDR1 SGHAT and CDR2 FQNNGV. Trimming pared 5 bases from V and 2 bases from J, leaving 14 bases between. The CDR3 spells CASSRTLTNTDTQYF. CDR3 coding DNA: TGTGCCAGCAGCCGGACACTAACGAACACAGATACGCAGTATTTT.

The rearrangement links TRBV5-1 to TRBJ2-1, with 12 nucleotides matching TRBD1. V lost 0 bases, J lost 8 bases, and 6 bases stayed unmatched. CDR3 length equals 16 residues. Germline V gene sequence: CDR1 SGHRS, CDR2 YFSETQ. The CDR3 protein is CASSLAGTGGVDEQFF. The CDR3 nucleotides read TGCGCCAGCAGCTTGGCCGGGACAGGGGGCGTGGATGAGCAGTTCTTC.

The chain's CDR3 is CASSLVGTGRDNEQFF. In DNA, the CDR3 is TGTGCCAGCAGCCTCGTTGGGACAGGGCGAGACAATGAGCAGTTCTTC. V usage is TRBV3-1 (or the pseudogene TRBV3-2) and J usage is TRBJ2-1, with 9 bases identical to TRBD1. Germline-derived CDR1 and CDR2 are LGHDT and YNNKEL (reference sequence). The CDR3 runs 16 residues. V gave up 4 bases and J gave up 5 bases; unmatched junction bases: 9.

The chain joins TRBV9 to TRBJ1-3, with D unclear. V was clipped by 4 bases and J by 0 bases, with 11 bases between them. The CDR3 consists of 15 residues. Per germline, CDR1 SGDLS and CDR2 YYNGEE. This CDR3 reads CASSPLASSGNTIYF. CDR3 DNA: TGTGCCAGCAGCCCCCTTGCCAGCTCTGGAAACACCATATATTTT.

This clone has only one observation. The genes are TRBV5-6 and TRBJ1-4; the D gene is possibly TRBD1 (6 bases). The V gene's germline CDR1 is SGHDT and CDR2 YYEEEE. Trimming removed 3 bases at V and 4 bases at J, with 10 bases between. The CDR3 loop spans 14 amino acids. This CDR3 is CASSWGAYNEKLFF. CDR3 bases: TGTGCCAGCAGCTGGGGGGCGTATAATGAAAAACTGTTTTTT.